A selection of T cell receptor beta chains follows, all from one sample in a study of T cell responses to AZD1222 COVID-19 vaccine. TCRdb's copy holds only in-frame clones and misses some; the assay was immunoSEQ multiplex PCR. The sample shows more than 75,000 clones, around nine tenths of them seen only once. This specimen consisted of peripheral blood, obtained on day 0 of AZD1222 vaccination. The receptors come from an adult in good health. Both conserved end residues are part of each CDR3. A D gene is named only where the DNA matches it firmly. Clone size, where shown, is once, few, many, or a class for clones that have expanded.

D	V	size	J	CDR3	DNA
TRBD1	TRBV3-1/TRBV3-2	once	TRBJ1-4	CASSQGQGLLFF	TGTGCCAGCAGCCAGGGACAGGGACTACTGTTTTTT
.	TRBV4-2	.	TRBJ1-1	CASSQSGGSSDTEAFF	TGTGCCAGCAGCCAGTCTGGGGGGTCGTCGGACACTGAAGCTTTCTTT
TRBD1	TRBV7-9	.	TRBJ1-2	CASGQGINYGYTF	TGTGCCAGCGGACAGGGAATTAACTATGGCTACACCTTC
.	TRBV15	.	TRBJ1-2	CATSRGLGENYGYTF	TGTGCCACCAGCAGAGGTCTAGGGGAAAACTATGGCTACACCTTC
.	TRBV5-4	.	TRBJ1-1	CASSLEAVNTEAFF	TGTGCCAGCAGCTTGGAAGCGGTGAACACTGAAGCTTTCTTT
.	TRBV2	.	TRBJ2-2	CASSVSGVIAGELFF	TGTGCCAGCAGTGTTTCAGGGGTTATCGCCGGGGAGCTGTTTTTT
.	TRBV28	once	TRBJ2-5	CASSTNSRTQYF	TGTGCCAGCAGTACTAACTCGAGGACCCAGTACTTC
.	TRBV24-1	.	TRBJ1-5	CATSERGSRGAQHF	TGTGCCACCAGTGAGCGAGGTTCGAGGGGAGCCCAGCATTTT
.	TRBV28	once	TRBJ1-4	CASSSASPGREEKLFF	TGTGCCAGCAGCTCGGCATCTCCAGGGAGGGAGGAAAAACTGTTTTTT
TRBD1	TRBV2	.	TRBJ1-2	CASSEAGGLEGYTF	TGTGCCAGCAGTGAAGCAGGGGGCTTAGAGGGCTACACCTTC
.	TRBV28	few	TRBJ1-1	CASLSVMNTEAFF	TGTGCCAGCCTATCTGTGATGAACACTGAAGCTTTCTTT
.	TRBV29-1	many	TRBJ2-5	CSHNYGGETQYF	TGCAGCCACAACTATGGAGGAGAGACCCAGTACTTC
.	TRBV28	.	TRBJ2-6	CASRGKIDSSGANVLTF	TGTGCCAGCCGTGGGAAAATAGACAGCTCTGGGGCCAACGTCCTGACTTTC
TRBD1	TRBV7-6	.	TRBJ1-6	CASSLAGTGVNSPLHF	TGTGCCAGCAGCTTAGCCGGGACAGGGGTTAATTCACCCCTCCACTTT
.	TRBV5-1	.	TRBJ2-1	CASSLLGNEQFF	TGCGCCAGCAGCTTGTTGGGCAATGAGCAGTTCTTC
TRBD2	TRBV6-2/TRBV6-3	once	TRBJ2-2	CASSYSGGTSGNTGELFF	TGTGCCAGCAGTTACTCGGGCGGGACTAGCGGGAACACCGGGGAGCTGTTTTTT
.	TRBV5-1	.	TRBJ2-7	CASSGAAGYEQYF	TGCGCCAGCAGCGGGGCGGCGGGGTACGAGCAGTACTTC
.	TRBV12-3/TRBV12-4	.	TRBJ1-2	CASSLARGSGYTF	TGTGCCAGCAGTTTAGCGCGGGGTTCTGGCTACACCTTC
.	TRBV5-8	.	TRBJ2-1	CASSLGGSGTLPNEQFF	TGTGCCAGCAGCTTAGGGGGAAGCGGGACCCTGCCCAATGAGCAGTTCTTC
.	TRBV10-3	once	TRBJ2-7	CAISDPGQVAYEQYF	TGTGCCATCAGTGACCCGGGGCAGGTGGCCTACGAGCAGTACTTC
.	TRBV24-1	.	TRBJ1-2	CATSDGGGYTF	TGTGCCACCAGTGATGGTGGGGGCTACACCTTC
TRBD1	TRBV6-4	.	TRBJ2-1	CASSDSPMGQLNNEQFF	TGTGCCAGCAGTGACTCCCCCATGGGACAGCTGAACAATGAGCAGTTCTTC
.	TRBV5-6	.	TRBJ2-2	CASSAAHGVGTGELFF	TGTGCCAGCAGCGCGGCCCATGGGGTGGGCACCGGGGAGCTGTTTTTT
.	TRBV4-3	.	TRBJ1-4	CASSQLGPGATNEKLFF	TGCGCCAGCAGCCAATTAGGTCCGGGAGCAACTAATGAAAAACTGTTTTTT
.	TRBV4-2	.	TRBJ2-1	CASSPRQSSYNEQFF	TGTGCCAGCAGCCCCAGACAGAGCTCCTACAATGAGCAGTTCTTC
TRBD1	TRBV6-6	.	TRBJ1-2	CASSIQGAGYGYTF	TGTGCCAGCAGTATACAGGGGGCGGGCTATGGCTACACCTTC
TRBD2	TRBV7-2	.	TRBJ2-1	CASSAVGGLAGGPVFF	TGTGCCAGCAGCGCGGTCGGAGGGCTAGCGGGAGGGCCGGTTTTCTTC
.	TRBV5-1	.	TRBJ1-1	CASSLTGNTEAFF	TGCGCCAGCAGCTTGACAGGGAACACTGAAGCTTTCTTT
.	TRBV7-2	.	TRBJ2-4	CASSRGLAKNIQYF	TGTGCCAGCAGCCGTGGACTAGCCAAAAACATTCAGTACTTC
TRBD2	TRBV5-6	.	TRBJ2-5	CASSSGTSITQYF	TGTGCCAGCAGCTCCGGGACTAGTATAACCCAGTACTTC
.	TRBV2	.	TRBJ2-1	CASSEMYNEQFF	TGTGCCAGCAGTGAAATGTACAATGAGCAGTTCTTC
TRBD1	TRBV7-3	.	TRBJ1-1	CASSSYRGEAFF	TGTGCCAGCAGCTCCTACAGGGGTGAAGCTTTCTTT
TRBD1	TRBV18	.	TRBJ1-1	CASSPLTGGTEAFF	TGTGCCAGCTCACCACTTACAGGGGGCACTGAAGCTTTCTTT
.	TRBV5-1	.	TRBJ2-5	CASSPPGTQETQYF	TGCGCCAGCAGCCCGCCAGGGACACAAGAGACCCAGTACTTC
TRBD2	TRBV5-6	.	TRBJ2-3	CASSLRSGSTDTQYF	TGTGCCAGCAGCTTGAGGAGCGGGAGTACAGATACGCAGTATTTT
TRBD1	TRBV7-9	.	TRBJ1-5	CASSTTGAGQPQHF	TGTGCCAGCAGCACTACAGGGGCCGGGCAGCCCCAGCATTTT
.	TRBV19	.	TRBJ1-2	CASSSSSGNYGYTF	TGTGCCAGTAGTAGTTCAAGCGGGAACTATGGCTACACCTTC
.	TRBV7-2	.	TRBJ1-1	CASSLGGGSSEAFF	TGTGCCAGCAGCTTAGGGGGGGGGAGCTCTGAAGCTTTCTTT
TRBD2	TRBV6-1	.	TRBJ2-7	CASSDGEGLARHF	TGTGCCAGCAGTGATGGCGAGGGACTAGCGAGACACTTC
.	TRBV7-8	.	TRBJ2-7	CASSQAGQSSYEQYF	TGTGCCAGCAGCCAAGCTGGACAGAGCTCCTACGAGCAGTACTTC
.	TRBV10-2	once	TRBJ2-5	CASSGSRQETQYF	TGCGCCAGCAGTGGTTCCCGTCAAGAGACCCAGTACTTC
TRBD1	TRBV6-2/TRBV6-3	.	TRBJ2-7	CASSSGQAGEQYF	TGTGCCAGCAGTTCCGGACAGGCCGGAGAGCAGTACTTC
.	TRBV5-1	.	TRBJ1-1	CASSLQGNTEAFF	TGCGCCAGCAGCTTACAGGGGAACACTGAAGCTTTCTTT
.	TRBV4-2	.	TRBJ1-1	CASSQDPNGVRVAFF	TGTGCCAGCAGCCAAGATCCTAACGGGGTTCGGGTAGCTTTCTTT
.	TRBV5-4	few	TRBJ1-6	CASSYGQKNSPLHF	TGTGCCAGCAGCTACGGACAGAAAAATTCACCCCTCCACTTT
TRBD1	TRBV6-2/TRBV6-3	few	TRBJ1-5	CASSPRGIQPQHF	TGTGCCAGCAGTCCCAGGGGGATTCAGCCCCAGCATTTT
.	TRBV7-3	.	TRBJ1-4	CASSATTNEKLFF	TGTGCCAGCTCCGCTACAACTAATGAAAAACTGTTTTTT
.	TRBV5-6	.	TRBJ1-4	CASSFGFATNEKLFF	TGTGCCAGCAGCTTCGGATTTGCAACTAATGAAAAACTGTTTTTT
.	TRBV27	.	TRBJ1-4	CASSKLQGRGGEKLFF	TGTGCCAGCAGTAAACTTCAGGGGAGAGGTGGTGAAAAACTGTTTTTT
.	TRBV28	.	TRBJ1-2	CASSHPRVGGYTF	TGTGCCAGCAGCCACCCCAGGGTAGGGGGCTACACCTTC
.	TRBV18	once	TRBJ1-1	CASSPGASEAFF	TGTGCCAGCTCACCCGGGGCCTCTGAAGCTTTCTTT
TRBD1	TRBV9	.	TRBJ2-7	CASSASNRGYEQYF	TGTGCCAGCAGCGCCTCCAACAGGGGCTACGAGCAGTACTTC
TRBD2	TRBV6-2/TRBV6-3	.	TRBJ2-7	CASSYSGAGLNYEQYF	TGTGCCAGCAGTTACTCGGGTGCGGGACTAAACTACGAGCAGTACTTC